This is a list of T cell receptor beta chains from one sample in a study of blood T cell repertoires in COVID-19. Measured with immunoSEQ multiplex PCR; TCRdb has only the in-frame clones, and not every one. The table lists 120,000 to 150,000 clones, about 87% of them singletons. Sequencing was done on a sample of peripheral blood. The receptors come from a woman between 50 and 59 years old with active or convalescent COVID-19. Each CDR3 is given with its conserved first and last residue. A D gene is named only where the DNA matches it firmly. The size field is filled for only some rows; it gives once, few, many or a size class.

>TRBJ2-7|-|TRBV18|-
TGTGCCAGCTCCTCGGTTACGCCAGAGCAGTACTTC
CASSSVTPEQYF
>TRBJ1-1|-|TRBV11-2|-
TGTGCCAGCAGCTTAGAAAGAGCCACTGAAGCTTTCTTT
CASSLERATEAFF
>TRBJ2-7|TRBD2|TRBV11-3|-
TGTGCCAGCAGCGCTACTAGCGGATCTTACGAGCAGTACTTC
CASSATSGSYEQYF
>TRBJ2-3|-|TRBV7-2|-
TGTGCCAGCAGCTTAAGGCGGAAGACGCAGTATTTT
CASSLRRKTQYF
>TRBJ1-2|-|TRBV27|-
TGTGCCAGCTCTGGGCAGGGCCAAGGGGGAGGCTACACCTTC
CASSGQGQGGGYTF
>TRBJ1-2|-|TRBV19|few
TGTGCCAGTAGTATTTTGGTGACTGAGTCAAGCTACACCTTC
CASSILVTESSYTF
>TRBJ1-1|-|TRBV15|-
TGTGCCACCAGCAGAGATCGTGGGGGAGGGGTTGAAGCTTTCTTT
CATSRDRGGGVEAFF
>TRBJ1-1|TRBD1|TRBV10-3|-
TGTGCCATCACCAATGACAGGGGGAACACTGAAGCTTTCTTT
CAITNDRGNTEAFF
>TRBJ2-3|-|TRBV30|-
TGTGCCTGGAGTCGCCGGGGGGCGGGTACAGATACGCAGTATTTT
CAWSRRGAGTDTQYF
>TRBJ2-7|TRBD2|TRBV5-5|-
TGTGCCAGCAGGCAACTAGCGGGACTCTACGAGCAGTACTTC
CASRQLAGLYEQYF
>TRBJ1-2|TRBD1|TRBV6-2/TRBV6-3|-
TGTGCCAGCAGCCTCGGACAGGCCTATGGCTACACCTTC
CASSLGQAYGYTF
>TRBJ1-2|-|TRBV11-2|once
TGTGCCAGCAGCTTAGGCCCGGGTTATAACTATGGCTACACCTTC
CASSLGPGYNYGYTF
>TRBJ1-1|-|TRBV7-2|-
TGTGCCAGCAGCTTAGCCGGGTATGGCGAAGCTTTCTTT
CASSLAGYGEAFF
>TRBJ2-1|TRBD2|TRBV7-3|-
TGTGCCAGCAGCCCGCTAGCGGACGCCGTCGGTGAGCAGTTCTTC
CASSPLADAVGEQFF
>TRBJ1-4|-|TRBV2|-
TGTGCCAGCAGTGACCAGGGGACCCATACTAATGAAAAACTGTTTTTT
CASSDQGTHTNEKLFF
>TRBJ1-2|-|TRBV19|-
TGTGCCAGTACGGGGGGTTCAGGCTATGGCTACACCTTC
CASTGGSGYGYTF
>TRBJ1-2|-|TRBV6-6|-
TGTGCCAGCAGTTACTCTCGCAGGGTACGCAACTATGGCTACACCTTC
CASSYSRRVRNYGYTF
>TRBJ2-2|-|TRBV7-9|-
TGTGCCCAAGACAGGACGAACACCGGGGAGCTGTTTTTT
CAQDRTNTGELFF
>TRBJ1-5|-|TRBV28|-
TGTGCCAGCAATTCTCCTGGCAATCAGCCCCAGCATTTT
CASNSPGNQPQHF
>TRBJ2-5|-|TRBV7-9|-
TGTGCCAGCAGCTTAGGGCAGGGGGGACAAGAGACCCAGTACTTC
CASSLGQGGQETQYF
>TRBJ1-5|TRBD1|TRBV5-1|-
TGCGCCAGCAGCTCGTCCGGTCAGGGGGGTCAGCCCCAGCATTTT
CASSSSGQGGQPQHF
>TRBJ2-2|TRBD1|TRBV28|-
TGTGCCACCATGACAGGGATAGGGTCCGGGGAGCTGTTTTTT
CATMTGIGSGELFF
>TRBJ1-5|TRBD1|TRBV6-2/TRBV6-3|-
TGTGCCAGCAGTTACTCGAGGACAGGGGGCTCTCAGCCCCAGCATTTT
CASSYSRTGGSQPQHF
>TRBJ1-5|-|TRBV18|few
TGTGCCAGCTCATCACACCAGGGTTACCAGCCCCAGCATTTT
CASSSHQGYQPQHF
>TRBJ2-2|-|TRBV5-1|-
TGCGCTTCGAGGACAGAGACCACCGGGGAGCTGTTTTTT
CASRTETTGELFF
>TRBJ1-1|TRBD1|TRBV20-1|once
TGCAGTGCTAGTCGCCCCGGGACAGGTAACACTGAAGCTTTCTTT
CSASRPGTGNTEAFF
>TRBJ1-2|-|TRBV11-2|-
TGTGCCAGCAGCTTAGACCCGGGGGGGGAGTATGGCTACACCTTC
CASSLDPGGEYGYTF
>TRBJ2-1|TRBD1|TRBV19|-
TGTGCCAGTAGTATCCAGGGGGTCTACAATGAGCAGTTCTTC
CASSIQGVYNEQFF
>TRBJ2-5|TRBD1|TRBV11-2|-
TGTGCCAGCAGCTTCGTGGAAGGGACAGGGGGAGAGACCCAGTACTTC
CASSFVEGTGGETQYF
>TRBJ2-7|TRBD1|TRBV28|few
TGTGCCAGCAGTCCCCAATGGGGACAGGGCGCCCACGAGCAGTACTTC
CASSPQWGQGAHEQYF
>TRBJ1-5|-|TRBV18|-
TGTGCCAGCTCACCACGGGGGGAGAGTCAGCCCCAGCATTTT
CASSPRGESQPQHF
>TRBJ1-6|-|TRBV5-1|once
TGCGCCAGCAGCTTAGACCCGGGTTCACCCCTCCACTTT
CASSLDPGSPLHF
>TRBJ2-2|TRBD2|TRBV7-2|-
TGTGCCAGCAGTTATAGCGGGAAGGTCACCGGGGAGCTGTTTTTT
CASSYSGKVTGELFF
>TRBJ1-5|-|TRBV19|-
TGTGCCAGTACTCCGACGGACAGCCTTAGCAATCAGCCCCAGCATTTT
CASTPTDSLSNQPQHF
>TRBJ2-1|TRBD1|TRBV19|-
TGTGCCAGTACCCCGGGACAGGGGTATGAGCAGTTCTTC
CASTPGQGYEQFF
>TRBJ2-3|TRBD2|TRBV9|-
TGTGCCAGCACCGGACTAGCGGGGGGCACAGATACGCAGTATTTT
CASTGLAGGTDTQYF
>TRBJ1-2|-|TRBV14|-
TGTGCCAGCAGCCAAGACGGCAGGGCCGCCTATGGCTACACCTTC
CASSQDGRAAYGYTF
>TRBJ1-1|TRBD1|TRBV29-1|-
TGCAGCGCCGGGACAGGGGGCCGGATGAACACTGAAGCTTTCTTT
CSAGTGGRMNTEAFF
>TRBJ2-2|-|TRBV6-2/TRBV6-3|-
TGTGCCAGCAGTTACCCCGGGAGCGCGAACGCCGGGGAGCTGTTTTTT
CASSYPGSANAGELFF
>TRBJ1-1|TRBD1|TRBV19|-
TGTGCCAGTCGACAGGGGGCGACTGAAGCTTTCTTT
CASRQGATEAFF
>TRBJ1-6|TRBD1|TRBV25-1|-
TGTGCCAGCAGTGGAACAGGGGGCTATTCACCCCTCCACTTT
CASSGTGGYSPLHF
>TRBJ2-2|-|TRBV7-3|-
TGTGCCAGCAGCTTAGGCCTAGCAGATGACGGGGAGCTGTTTTTT
CASSLGLADDGELFF
>TRBJ1-1|-|TRBV6-6|-
TGTGCCAGCAGCTACCAGGGCGCAGCTTTCTTT
CASSYQGAAFF
>TRBJ2-1|-|TRBV4-3|-
TGCGCCAGCAGCCTAGGACTCGCGCTCAGCTCCTACAATGAGCAGTTCTTC
CASSLGLALSSYNEQFF
>TRBJ2-5|-|TRBV6-2/TRBV6-3|-
TGTGCCAGCAGTTACCTCGGGGGGCTAGAGAAGACCCAGTACTTC
CASSYLGGLEKTQYF
>TRBJ2-5|-|TRBV7-2|once
TGTGCCAGCACCCTCCCCGGGTCCGAGACCCAGTACTTC
CASTLPGSETQYF
>TRBJ2-3|TRBD2|TRBV19|-
TGTGCCAGTAGTATCACGGCGGGAGGCACAGATACGCAGTATTTT
CASSITAGGTDTQYF
>TRBJ1-5|TRBD1|TRBV18|-
TGTGCCAGCTCACCCGGGACAGGGAGATATAGCAATCAGCCCCAGCATTTT
CASSPGTGRYSNQPQHF
>TRBJ1-4|-|TRBV5-1|-
TGCGCCAGCAGCCCCCCCGGTGAAAAACTGTTTTTT
CASSPPGEKLFF
>TRBJ2-1|TRBD2|TRBV15|-
TGTGCCACCAGCTCCCGGACTAGCGGGCTCCTGAATGAGCAGTTCTTC
CATSSRTSGLLNEQFF
>TRBJ1-1|-|TRBV30|-
TGTGCCTGGAGTCCGGCCCTAGGTGGGACTGAAGCTTTCTTT
CAWSPALGGTEAFF
>TRBJ2-7|TRBD1|TRBV12-5|-
TGTGCTAGTGGTTTGGGACAGGGGTACGAGCAGTACTTC
CASGLGQGYEQYF
>TRBJ2-1|TRBD1|TRBV5-6|-
TGTGCCAGCAGCTTGGTGGGACAGGGGTACAATGAGCAGTTCTTC
CASSLVGQGYNEQFF
>TRBJ1-1|TRBD1|TRBV6-5|few
TGTGCCAGCAGTTACGGGACAGGGGGCACTGAAGCTTTCTTT
CASSYGTGGTEAFF